This record covers a single T cell receptor (beta chain). Its matching antigen is unknown. Data came from immunoSEQ multiplex PCR; TCRdb stores just in-frame clones and leaves some out. The data hold 84,000 or so clones, with 90% observed a single time. This entry comes from a study of T cell responses to AZD1222 COVID-19 vaccine. Study details: Researchers grouped second doses given at about 4 or about 12 weeks into one pool. Study-wide results and caveats: Spike-specific TCRs gained breadth and depth after people received two AZD1222 doses. Dominant CD4 TCR responses targeted spike regions 160-218 and 743-854. Reportedly, close to half of spike-specific TCRs are directed against unmutated variant regions.

V lost 6 bases, J lost 0 bases, and 15 bases lay in between. This CDR3 is built from 17 residues. CDR1 and CDR2 (germline): KGHSH, LQKENI. The sequenced sample was peripheral blood, obtained on day 0 of AZD1222 vaccination. The source of this sequence is an adult in good health. The rearrangement links TRBV18 to TRBJ2-6; D is possibly TRBD1 (5 bases). DNA for the CDR3: TGTGCCAGCTCCCCCGCGGCAAGGGGCTCTGGGGCCAACGTCCTGACTTTC. Translation gives CASSPAARGSGANVLTF.